These T cell receptor beta chains were read from a single sample in a study of shared clonotypes between healthy human individuals. Data came from immunoSEQ multiplex PCR; TCRdb stores just in-frame clones and leaves some out. The table shows over 2 million clones, with around 90% occurring only once. Sequences were obtained from naive CD4+ T cells from PBMCs. The receptor source for this set is a man aged 18 to 29 in good health. Some clones in this sample may be carry-over from other donors' samples. Each CDR3 is given with its conserved first and last residue.

V gene	CDR3 protein
TRBV11-2	CASSLVSGYSYNEQFF
TRBV11-2	CASRGGTSGPRRTYEQYF
TRBV18	CASSGRGRGGYTF
TRBV14	CASSQAVGVGTDTQYF
TRBV7-3	CASSPGQLQALHF
TRBV27	CASTSNHGTEAFF
TRBV7-2	CASSLVIRRVTF
TRBV11-2	CASSLGSLAGPQDSEQFF
TRBV6-5	CASSYSRYNEQFF
TRBV5-6	CASSLVGARRAQYGYTF
TRBV5-1	CAGGSGFLDTQYF
TRBV29-1	CSVVGTGTDTQYF
TRBV5-8	CASSRGDSIPDTQYF
TRBV2	CASSLDRGDEQFF
TRBV28	CASSSSGRVKGYTF
TRBV27	CASSLAGWGGYTF
TRBV19	CASSTVSYEQYF
TRBV6-5	CASSYSGGNNEQFF
TRBV28	CAITSRVDTIYF
TRBV5-1	CASSPTSGRVTGELFF
TRBV19	CASSSPAGQGRYF
TRBV5-1	CASRSDKETQYF
TRBV19	CASSIGQRRSNQPQHF
TRBV7-9	CASSPGTFPYEQYF
TRBV25-1	CASWRGSDEQYF
TRBV11-2	CASSLVGGSYEQYF
TRBV5-1	CASSTGTGGNTIYF
TRBV11-2	CASSQRASGSISYNEQFF
TRBV2	CASSFSQGGQPQHF
TRBV5-1	CASSFQGQDTQYF
TRBV4-2	CASSQDIRETQETQYF
TRBV11-2	CASRRGVGNEKLFF
TRBV27	CASSFRHGTSSYNEQFF
TRBV15	CATSRDLVSYRDYEQYF
TRBV5-4	CASSLPGTGKKAYTF